A selection of T cell receptor beta chains follows, all from one sample in a study of OX40 agonist ivuxolimab in advanced cancers. The data were produced by immunoSEQ multiplex PCR, yet TCRdb's version contains in-frame clones alone and is incomplete. This sample carries around 80,000 clones, around 85% of them seen once, and the ten largest clones take roughly 2.5%. The sample in question was CD4+ or CD8+ T cells sorted from blood, obtained in a trial of the OX40 agonist ivuxolimab. Source of these receptors: an adult with an advanced solid tumor such as melanoma, head and neck, liver or kidney cancer. CDR3s include the opening cysteine and the closing phenylalanine or tryptophan. Fields, in order: V gene, D gene, clone size, J gene, CDR3 protein, CDR3 DNA. The D gene is left open where the match is weak. A row's size may be missing; if present it is once, few, many or a size class.

TRBV7-9	.	.	TRBJ2-2	CASSSQAGAGELFF	TGTGCCAGCAGCTCGCAGGCAGGGGCCGGGGAGCTGTTTTTT
TRBV5-1	TRBD2	.	TRBJ2-1	CASSLGTSGARNEQFF	TGCGCCAGCAGCTTAGGGACTAGCGGGGCTCGAAATGAGCAGTTCTTC
TRBV11-2	.	.	TRBJ2-7	CASSFGSSYEQYF	TGTGCCAGCAGCTTCGGCAGTAGCTACGAGCAGTACTTC
TRBV11-2	.	.	TRBJ2-1	CASSALGSSYNEQFF	TGTGCCAGCAGCGCCCTGGGTAGCTCCTACAATGAGCAGTTCTTC
TRBV14	TRBD2	.	TRBJ2-3	CASSEWGGITDTQYF	TGTGCCAGCTCTGAATGGGGGGGAATCACAGATACGCAGTATTTT
TRBV6-1	.	few	TRBJ2-5	CASSEEGPNF	TGTGCCAGCAGTGAGGAGGGGCCGAACTTC
TRBV6-1	.	.	TRBJ1-6	CASSEGRGTSGTLHSPLHF	TGTGCCAGCAGTGAGGGGAGGGGGACATCGGGGACTCTGCATTCACCCCTCCACTTT
TRBV11-2	TRBD2	.	TRBJ2-3	CASSGRGELHSQTDTQYF	TGTGCCAGCAGCGGGCGGGGGGAACTACACTCGCAAACAGATACGCAGTATTTT
TRBV21-1	.	.	TRBJ2-2	CASSSAPWGTDPTVGTGELFF	TGTGCCAGCAGCTCCGCCCCCTGGGGGACAGACCCAACCGTGGGCACCGGGGAGCTGTTTTTT
TRBV9	TRBD1	.	TRBJ1-2	CASSVDRGNYGYTF	TGTGCCAGCAGCGTAGACAGGGGAAACTATGGCTACACCTTC
TRBV7-2	.	.	TRBJ1-6	CASSLAINRDMRAPLHF	TGTGCCAGCAGCTTAGCCATTAACCGGGACATGAGGGCACCCCTCCACTTT
TRBV5-4	TRBD1	.	TRBJ1-2	CASSRGQFGTAHGYTF	TGTGCCAGCAGCAGGGGACAATTCGGGACAGCCCATGGCTACACCTTC
TRBV28	TRBD1	.	TRBJ1-1	CASSPGQGPGAFF	TGTGCCAGCAGTCCGGGACAGGGGCCCGGAGCTTTCTTT
TRBV7-3	.	.	TRBJ2-3	CASSRWTGTDTQYF	TGTGCCAGCAGCCGTTGGACTGGCACAGATACGCAGTATTTT
TRBV7-2	.	.	TRBJ2-5	CASSSRQKETQYF	TGTGCCAGCAGCTCTAGACAGAAAGAGACCCAGTACTTC
TRBV9	TRBD1	.	TRBJ1-4	CASGDRGGEKLFF	TGTGCCAGCGGCGACAGGGGGGGAGAAAAACTGTTTTTT
TRBV19	.	once	TRBJ1-1	CASSIPDTEAFF	TGTGCCAGTAGTATACCCGACACTGAAGCTTTCTTT
TRBV5-1	.	.	TRBJ1-1	CASSPTADRGGGTEAFF	TGCGCCAGCAGCCCAACGGCGGATCGGGGGGGAGGAACTGAAGCTTTCTTT
TRBV6-6	.	once	TRBJ1-5	CASRPPRTNSNQPQHF	TGTGCCAGCAGGCCACCCCGGACAAATAGCAATCAGCCCCAGCATTTT
TRBV9	.	.	TRBJ1-4	CASGSSGVLFF	TGTGCCAGCGGTAGTTCCGGCGTACTGTTTTTT
TRBV5-1	TRBD1	.	TRBJ1-4	CASTRDSSTNEKLFF	TGCGCCAGCACCCGGGACAGCTCAACTAATGAAAAACTGTTTTTT
TRBV19	TRBD1	.	TRBJ2-7	CASGRGQGAYEQYF	TGTGCCTCAGGGCGGGGACAGGGAGCCTACGAGCAGTACTTC
TRBV7-6	TRBD2	.	TRBJ2-1	CASSSPGLEGNEQFF	TGTGCCAGCAGCTCCCCGGGACTAGAGGGCAATGAGCAGTTCTTC
TRBV5-1	TRBD1	.	TRBJ1-4	CASSLRQGRDEKLFF	TGCGCCAGCAGCTTGCGACAGGGTAGGGATGAAAAACTGTTTTTT
TRBV6-1	.	.	TRBJ1-1	CASSEVGNTEAFF	TGTGCCAGCAGTGAAGTGGGTAACACTGAAGCTTTCTTT
TRBV7-2	TRBD2	once	TRBJ2-7	CASTLRSGGTYEQYF	TGTGCCAGCACCCTGCGGTCGGGGGGGACCTACGAGCAGTACTTC
TRBV4-3	TRBD2	.	TRBJ2-2	CASSQVSGLAGNTGELFF	TGCGCCAGCAGCCAAGTCTCGGGACTAGCGGGTAACACCGGGGAGCTGTTTTTT